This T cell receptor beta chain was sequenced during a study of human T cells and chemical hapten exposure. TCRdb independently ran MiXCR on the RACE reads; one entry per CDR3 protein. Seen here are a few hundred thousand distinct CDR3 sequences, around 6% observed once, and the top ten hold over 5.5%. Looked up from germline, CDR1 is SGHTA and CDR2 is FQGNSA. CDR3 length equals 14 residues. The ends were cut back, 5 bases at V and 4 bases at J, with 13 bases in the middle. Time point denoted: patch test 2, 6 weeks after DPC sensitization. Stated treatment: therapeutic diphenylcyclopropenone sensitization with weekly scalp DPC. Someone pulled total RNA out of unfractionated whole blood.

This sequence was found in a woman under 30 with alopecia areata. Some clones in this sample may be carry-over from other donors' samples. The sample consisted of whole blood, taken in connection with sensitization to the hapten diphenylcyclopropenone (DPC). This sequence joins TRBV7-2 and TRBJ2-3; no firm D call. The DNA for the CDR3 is TGTGCCAGCAGCAACCGGAATAGAGCAGATACGCAGTATTTT. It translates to CASSNRNRADTQYF.